This T cell receptor beta chain was obtained from a study of blood T cell repertoires in COVID-19. Some clones are missing from TCRdb's copy, which holds only in-frame ones; the method was immunoSEQ multiplex PCR. Seen here are under 450,000 clones, 70% to 90% observed once, and the top ten hold roughly 1.5%. Germline V CDR1 and CDR2: SGHNT, YYREEE (reference sequence). V lost 4 bases to trimming and J lost 5 bases; unmatched junction nucleotides: 10. The CDR3 extends over 16 amino acids. This clonotype originated in a woman in her forties with COVID-19, enrolled during active disease. The sample was peripheral blood. This sequence joins TRBV5-4 and TRBJ1-1; 11 nucleotides line up with TRBD1. CDR3: CASSGPGTGGETEAFF. CDR3 sequence (DNA): TGTGCCAGCAGCGGGCCCGGGACAGGGGGAGAGACTGAAGCTTTCTTT.